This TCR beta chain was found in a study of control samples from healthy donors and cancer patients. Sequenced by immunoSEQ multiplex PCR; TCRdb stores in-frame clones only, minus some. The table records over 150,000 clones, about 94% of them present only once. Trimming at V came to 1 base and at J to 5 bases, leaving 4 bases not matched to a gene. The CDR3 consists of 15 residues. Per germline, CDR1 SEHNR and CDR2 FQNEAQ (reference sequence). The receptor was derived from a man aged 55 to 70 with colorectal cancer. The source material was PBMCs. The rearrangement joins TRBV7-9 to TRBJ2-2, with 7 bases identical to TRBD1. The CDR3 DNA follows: TGTGCCAGCAGCTTAGTAGCAGGGGGAACCGGGGAGCTGTTTTTT. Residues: CASSLVAGGTGELFF.